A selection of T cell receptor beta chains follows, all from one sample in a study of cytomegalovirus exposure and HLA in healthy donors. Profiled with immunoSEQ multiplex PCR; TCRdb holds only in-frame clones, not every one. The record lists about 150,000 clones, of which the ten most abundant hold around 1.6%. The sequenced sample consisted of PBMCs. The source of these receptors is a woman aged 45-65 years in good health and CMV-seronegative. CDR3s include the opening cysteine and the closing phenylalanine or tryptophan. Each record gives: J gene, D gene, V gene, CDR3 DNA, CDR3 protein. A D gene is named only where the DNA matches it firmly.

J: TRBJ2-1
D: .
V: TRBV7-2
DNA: TGTGCCAGCAGCCCGGCGGGGCTACGGAAATACAATGAGCAGTTCTTC
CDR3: CASSPAGLRKYNEQFF

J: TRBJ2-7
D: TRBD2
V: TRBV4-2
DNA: TGTGCCAGCAGCCAAGGCCCCGGGTCTAGCGGTCCCTACGAGCAGTACTTC
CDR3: CASSQGPGSSGPYEQYF

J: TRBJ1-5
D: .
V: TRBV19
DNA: TGTGCCAGTAGTACCCCTCCCGGAGGGAGCAATCAGCCCCAGCATTTT
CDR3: CASSTPPGGSNQPQHF

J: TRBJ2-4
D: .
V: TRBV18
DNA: TGTGCCAGCTCACCCCCTATCAGGGTACCCAAAAACATTCAGTACTTC
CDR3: CASSPPIRVPKNIQYF

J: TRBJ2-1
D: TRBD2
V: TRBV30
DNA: TGTGCCTGGAGAGCGGGACTAGCGGGGGGGACTAGCGAGCAGTTCTTC
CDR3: CAWRAGLAGGTSEQFF

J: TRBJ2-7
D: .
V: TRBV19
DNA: TGTGCCAGTAGTATAGCCCCAGGGACACCCTACGAGCAGTACTTC
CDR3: CASSIAPGTPYEQYF

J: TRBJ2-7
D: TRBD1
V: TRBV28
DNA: TGTGCCAGCAGGTGGGACAGGGGGGTCTCCTACGAGCAGTACTTC
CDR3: CASRWDRGVSYEQYF

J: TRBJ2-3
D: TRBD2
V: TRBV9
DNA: TGTGCCAGCAGCGTCTCCGAGCGGGGGGGCCCAGATACGCAGTATTTT
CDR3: CASSVSERGGPDTQYF

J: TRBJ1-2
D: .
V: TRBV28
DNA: TGTGCCAGCAGCCGTAACAGGGACTATGGCTACACCTTC
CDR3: CASSRNRDYGYTF

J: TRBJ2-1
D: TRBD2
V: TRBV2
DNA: TGTGCCAGCAGACCTCTAGCGGGGGTTTACAATGAGCAGTTCTTC
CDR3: CASRPLAGVYNEQFF

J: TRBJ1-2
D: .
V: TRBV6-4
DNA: TGTGCCAGCAGTCCGGAAGCCGGTAGCAACTATGGCTACACCTTC
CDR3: CASSPEAGSNYGYTF

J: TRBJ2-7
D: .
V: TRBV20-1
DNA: TGCAGTGCTAGCGCCCCCTACGAGCAGTACTTC
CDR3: CSASAPYEQYF

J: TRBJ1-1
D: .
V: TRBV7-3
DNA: TGTGCCAGCAGCCCCGGACTCGAGAACACTGAAGCTTTCTTT
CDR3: CASSPGLENTEAFF

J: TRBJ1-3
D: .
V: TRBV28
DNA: TGTGCCGCACGCAGATTTGGAAACACCATATATTTT
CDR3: CAARRFGNTIYF

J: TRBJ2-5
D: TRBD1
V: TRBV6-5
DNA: TGTGCCAGCAACACCGGGACAGGGGGCTCAGAGACCCAGTACTTC
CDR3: CASNTGTGGSETQYF

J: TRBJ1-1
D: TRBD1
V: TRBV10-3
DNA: TGTGCCACCGGTAGACAGGGGATCCTTTTGGACACTGAAGCTTTCTTT
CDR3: CATGRQGILLDTEAFF

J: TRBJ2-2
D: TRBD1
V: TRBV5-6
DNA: TGTGCCAGCAGCCCCGGGACAGCCCCTTCCGGGGAGCTGTTTTTT
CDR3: CASSPGTAPSGELFF

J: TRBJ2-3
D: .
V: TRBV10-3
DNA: TGTGCCATCAACAGGGGCACAGATACGCAGTATTTT
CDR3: CAINRGTDTQYF

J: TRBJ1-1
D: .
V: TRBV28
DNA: TGTGCCAGCACATTCGTCACGGTGGGCAGAAAGAACACTGAAGCTTTCTTT
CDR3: CASTFVTVGRKNTEAFF

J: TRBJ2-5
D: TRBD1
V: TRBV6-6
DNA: TGTGCCAGCAGTTACCCGGGACAGGGGGCCGAGACCCAGTACTTC
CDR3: CASSYPGQGAETQYF

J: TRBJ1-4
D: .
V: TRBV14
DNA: TGTGCCAGCAGCCAAGATCAGCGGGGGCGAGAAAAACTGTTTTTT
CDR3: CASSQDQRGREKLFF

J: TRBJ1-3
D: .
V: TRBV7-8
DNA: TGTGCCAGCAGCCTGCAGGGAGGCTCTGGAAACACCATATATTTT
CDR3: CASSLQGGSGNTIYF

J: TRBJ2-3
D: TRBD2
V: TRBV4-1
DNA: TGCGCCAGCAGCCAACAAGCGGGGGGCGCAGATACGCAGTATTTT
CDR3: CASSQQAGGADTQYF

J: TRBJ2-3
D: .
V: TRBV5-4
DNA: TGTGCCAGCAGCTTGGGAGGTGACTCCGGGGGCACAGATACGCAGTATTTT
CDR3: CASSLGGDSGGTDTQYF

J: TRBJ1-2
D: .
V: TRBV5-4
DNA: TGTGCCAGCAGTCCGGAAGGAGTATATGGCTACACCTTC
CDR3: CASSPEGVYGYTF

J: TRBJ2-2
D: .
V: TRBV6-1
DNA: TGTGCCAGCAGTGAAAACAGGAACACCGGGGAGCTGTTTTTT
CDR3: CASSENRNTGELFF

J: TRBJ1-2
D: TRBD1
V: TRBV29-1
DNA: TGCAGCGTTGGCGGACAGGGGGCGGACTATGGCTACACCTTC
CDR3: CSVGGQGADYGYTF

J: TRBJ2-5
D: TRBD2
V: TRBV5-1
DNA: TGCGCCAGCCTGGGACTAGCGGGGGCTTCCCAAGAGACCCAGTACTTC
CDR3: CASLGLAGASQETQYF

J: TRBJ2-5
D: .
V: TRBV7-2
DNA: TGTGCCAGCAGCTTACTATTCCAAGGGGGCCAAGAGACCCAGTACTTC
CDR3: CASSLLFQGGQETQYF

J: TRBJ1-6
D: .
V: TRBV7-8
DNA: TGTGCCAGCAGCCGCGTTCCGGGAAAAGTAACACCCCTCCACTTT
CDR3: CASSRVPGKVTPLHF

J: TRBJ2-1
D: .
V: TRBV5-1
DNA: TGCGCCAGCAGCTTGCCTGCAGATGAGCAGTTCTTC
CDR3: CASSLPADEQFF

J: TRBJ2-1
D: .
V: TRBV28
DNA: TGTGCCACCGATCAGGGAGGCAATGAGCAGTTCTTC
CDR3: CATDQGGNEQFF

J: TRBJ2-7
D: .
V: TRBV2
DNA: TGTGCCAGCTCGGCAGGGCGTTTATTTTCCGGCTCCTACGAGCAGTACTTC
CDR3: CASSAGRLFSGSYEQYF

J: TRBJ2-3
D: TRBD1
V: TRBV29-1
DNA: TGCAGCGTTGAGGGACAGACGTTCACAGATACGCAGTATTTT
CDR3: CSVEGQTFTDTQYF

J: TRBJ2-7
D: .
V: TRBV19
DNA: TGTGCCAGTAGTATAGGGACCAGGGGCGGGTACGAGCAGTACTTC
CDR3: CASSIGTRGGYEQYF